A single sample gave rise to the 18 T cell receptor beta chains below, sequenced in a study of control samples from healthy donors and cancer patients. The repertoire was sequenced with immunoSEQ multiplex PCR; TCRdb's copy has only in-frame clones and lacks some. The data contain 150,000 to 200,000 clones, 92% of them singletons. Sequencing was performed on blood. All receptors come from a woman in her thirties in good health.

This clone has only one observation. The chain links TRBV6-5 to TRBJ2-3; a weak D match, TRBD1 (6 bases). This CDR3 is built from 14 residues. With 7 bases removed from V and 1 base from J, the gap between germline ends came to 12 bases. Germline loops: CDR1 MNHEY, CDR2 SVGAGI. CDR3 sequence (DNA): TGTGCCAGCAAATATAAGGGGGGCACAGATACGCAGTATTTT. This gives the protein CASKYKGGTDTQYF.

J is TRBJ2-1 and V is TRBV11-3; 7 nucleotides line up with TRBD2. In germline, CDR1 is SGHNT, CDR2 YENEEA. With V trimmed by 5 bases and J by 7 bases, 2 bases remained unmatched. This CDR3 is built from 12 residues. The CDR3 DNA follows: TGTGCCAGCAGCCCGGGAGGAAATGAGCAGTTCTTC. This sequence encodes CASSPGGNEQFF.

The chain is built from TRBV4-2 and TRBJ1-2; D ambiguous. This CDR3 has 14 amino acids. The V gene lost 1 base and the J gene lost 4 bases, with 10 bases spanning the gap. Germline V gives CDR1 LGHNA, CDR2 YNFKEQ. In nucleotides, the CDR3 is TGTGCCAGCAGCCAAGTGGGCTCGGTCTATGGCTACACCTTC. As protein: CASSQVGSVYGYTF.

The chain joins TRBV3-1 (or the pseudogene TRBV3-2) to TRBJ2-1; TRBD2 aligns across 8 bases. CDR1 and CDR2 from the germline V gene are LGHDT and YNNKEL (reference sequence). The CDR3 totals 18 residues. V gave up 0 bases and J gave up 4 bases; unmatched junction bases: 11. CDR3 coding DNA: TGTGCCAGCAGCCAAGATTTGGTAGCGGGAAATAAGTACAATGAGCAGTTCTTC. Translation: CASSQDLVAGNKYNEQFF.

This clone has just one count. The chain uses TRBV6-5 and TRBJ1-5; TRBD1 aligns across 7 bases. Germline-derived CDR1 and CDR2 are MNHEY and SVGAGI. The J segment lost 1 base and the V segment lost 8 bases, leaving 2 bases of the junction unmatched. The CDR3 length is 13 residues. The CDR3 protein is CASRGQSNQPQHF. For the CDR3, the DNA is TGTGCCAGCCGGGGACAGAGCAATCAGCCCCAGCATTTT.

This clone came up once. J is TRBJ1-5 and V is TRBV4-1, with D possibly being TRBD1 (6 bases). V lost 1 base, J lost 6 bases, and 13 bases lay in between. The CDR3 contains 15 residues. The germline V gene encodes CDR1 MGHRA and CDR2 YSYEKL. This CDR3 reads CASSQGAGAGQPQHF. CDR3 DNA sequence: TGCGCCAGCAGCCAAGGGGCAGGGGCAGGTCAGCCCCAGCATTTT.

In its sample, this clone was seen once. V gene TRBV19 combines with J gene TRBJ1-5; no reliable D call. V dropped 7 bases and J dropped 2 bases, with 15 bases sitting between them. The V gene's germline CDR1 is LNHDA and CDR2 SQIVND (reference sequence). There are 15 residues in the CDR3. CDR3 coding DNA: TGTGCCAGTAAGATCGGAGGCGGGGGCAATCAGCCCCAGCATTTT. It encodes CASKIGGGGNQPQHF.

The CDR3 reads CASSPGTEYNEQFF. The CDR3 DNA is TGTGCCAGCAGCCCCGGGACAGAATACAATGAGCAGTTCTTC. The rearrangement joins TRBV7-2 to TRBJ2-1; the match to TRBD1 covers 7 bases. The V gene end was trimmed by 5 bases and the J gene end by 4 bases; junction bases not matched to a gene: 5. This CDR3 has 14 residues. CDR1 is SGHTA and CDR2 is FQGNSA in the germline V gene.

V and J are TRBV9 and TRBJ1-6; maybe TRBD1 (5 bases). The V end was cut by 3 bases, the J end by 0 bases, with 16 bases between. CDR1 and CDR2 (germline): SGDLS, YYNGEE. The CDR3 has 18 amino acids. The CDR3 is CASSEGEQANSYNSPLHF. Here the CDR3 DNA reads TGTGCCAGCAGCGAAGGTGAACAGGCTAACTCCTATAATTCACCCCTCCACTTT.

Here the CDR3 reads CASSEAPNGMGYTF. CDR3 coding DNA: TGTGCCAGCAGTGAAGCTCCGAATGGGATGGGCTACACCTTC. The chain couples TRBV6-4 to TRBJ1-2; no clear D gene. CDR3 size: 14 residues. Trimming took 3 bases from V and 8 from J, leaving 16 bases between them. CDR1 and CDR2 (germline): MRHNA, SNTAGT.

The chain's CDR3 is CASSPWEGSSYNEQFF. As DNA, the CDR3 is TGTGCCAGCAGTCCCTGGGAAGGAAGCTCCTACAATGAGCAGTTCTTC. This rearrangement joins TRBV27 to TRBJ2-1; D gene ambiguous. The ends were cut back, 5 bases at V and 0 bases at J, with 14 bases in the middle. The CDR3 sequence is 16 residues long. Germline V CDR1 and CDR2: MNHEY, SMNVEV (reference sequence).

About this clone: The sample contains more than one DNA sequence encoding this CDR3. This sequence joins TRBV25-1 and TRBJ2-3; the D gene could be TRBD1 or TRBD2 (8 bases each). CDR3 length: 16 residues. Germline CDR1 is MGHDK and CDR2 is SYGVNS. V shed 5 bases and J shed 5 bases, with 20 bases lying between them. CDR3 region: CASSRTGGRGGDTQYF. The CDR3 DNA follows: TGTGCCAGCAGTCGAACAGGGGGTCGGGGGGGAGATACGCAGTATTTT.

This sequence joins TRBV27 and TRBJ1-2; possibly TRBD1 for D (5 bases). Germline V lookup: CDR1 MNHEY, CDR2 SMNVEV (reference sequence). The germline V and J ends were trimmed by 4 bases and 2 bases, with 11 bases remaining between them. This CDR3 has 14 amino acids. As DNA, the CDR3 is TGTGCCAGCAGTTCCTTCGGGGGAAACTATGGCTACACCTTC. Translated: CASSSFGGNYGYTF.

The chain recombines TRBV19 with TRBJ1-2; no definite D call. Trimming left V 1 base short and J 7 bases short, with 10 bases between. This CDR3 has 13 residues. Germline CDR1 and CDR2: LNHDA and SQIVND (reference sequence). The CDR3 nucleotides read TGTGCCAGTAGTATAGGAGAAGTCTTTGGCTACACCTTC. This gives the protein CASSIGEVFGYTF.

The rearrangement joins TRBV6-5 to TRBJ2-7; the D gene is possibly TRBD1 (6 bases). The V and J ends lost 0 bases and 8 bases respectively, with 17 bases between them. Germline CDR1 and CDR2: MNHEY and SVGAGI. This CDR3 has 15 residues. CDR3 coding DNA: TGTGCCAGCAGTTACTCGAGTCCGACACGGGACAAGCAGTACTTC. Its protein product is CASSYSSPTRDKQYF.

This rearrangement joins TRBV11-2 to TRBJ2-7; possible D gene TRBD2, 5 bases. Trimming left V 4 bases short and J 1 base short, with 11 bases between. Germline assignment: CDR1 SGHAT and CDR2 FQNNGV. CDR3 length equals 14 residues. CDR3 DNA sequence: TGTGCCAGCAGCTCCGGACGGGGTTCCTACGAGCAGTACTTC. Translating gives CASSSGRGSYEQYF.

V and J are TRBV6-1 and TRBJ1-2; D possibly corresponds to TRBD1 (6 bases). With 2 bases removed from V and 4 bases from J, the gap between germline ends came to 14 bases. Germline CDR1 and CDR2: MNHNS and SASEGT. The CDR3 is 15 amino acids. The CDR3, as DNA: TGTGCCAGCAGTGAATCAGGGACACCGCTCTATGGCTACACCTTC. Protein sequence: CASSESGTPLYGYTF.

The CDR3 protein is CASSQDEGAGTEAFF. In nucleotides, the CDR3 is TGTGCCAGCAGCCAAGACGAGGGGGCAGGCACTGAAGCTTTCTTT. V usage is TRBV3-1 (or the pseudogene TRBV3-2) and J usage is TRBJ1-1, with 7 bases that match TRBD1. The V gene end was trimmed by 0 bases and the J gene end by 4 bases; junction bases not matched to a gene: 5. The germline CDR1 and CDR2 sequences are LGHDT and YNNKEL (reference sequence). The CDR3 loop spans 15 amino acids.